This T cell receptor beta chain came from a study of blood T cell repertoires in COVID-19. Study-wide background: Researchers got acute and convalescent COVID-19 samples from the United States, Italy and Spain. PBMCs, B-cell-depleted T cells, or T cells provided the cDNA or gDNA that made up the material.

Per the authors' pipeline: Nucleated cell number was recorded as an estimate derived from reference gene primer amplification. Profiling relied on immunoSEQ multiplex PCR, and the TCRdb table lists in-frame clones only, not all of them. V, J and clone size derive from that table, while D and trimming were established from the DNA sequence. The sample records about 150,000 clones, over 75% being singletons. This clone was detected only a few times. The CDR3 loop spans 17 amino acids. V was clipped by 7 bases and J by 4 bases; unmatched bases: 11. Germline V CDR1 and CDR2: LNHDA, SQIVND (reference sequence).

The genes are TRBV19 and TRBJ2-2; 11 bases match TRBD1. Material for sequencing was peripheral blood. The clonotype originates from a woman between 45 and 65 years old with acute or convalescent COVID-19. For the CDR3, the DNA is TGTGCCAGTATCACCCAGGGGGGGACAGGGGGCACCGGGGAGCTGTTTTTT. Encoded protein: CASITQGGTGGTGELFF.